The rows below give T cell receptor beta chains drawn from one sample of a study of blood T cells in healthy people across ages. TCRdb analysed the 5' RACE reads with MiXCR anew, one entry per CDR3 protein. The sample yields about 380,000 distinct CDR3 sequences, roughly half seen once. The sample comprised blood. The receptors here all came from a man aged 55 to 70 in good health. Each CDR3 is given with its conserved first and last residue. D genes are given only for firm matches. Some rows mark clone size as missing; the rest say once, few, many or name a class of expanded clone.

>.|few|TRBJ2-7|TRBV5-5
TGTGCCAGCAGCCCGATCGCCGGGACAAAATCCTACGAGCAGTACTTC
CASSPIAGTKSYEQYF
>.|.|TRBJ1-5|TRBV15
TGTGCCACCAGCAGAGGGGATGGCAATCAGCCCCAGCATTTT
CATSRGDGNQPQHF
>.|many|TRBJ1-2|TRBV6-2/TRBV6-3
TGTGCCAGCAGGCGACAGGCAAACTATGGCTACACCTTC
CASRRQANYGYTF
>.|.|TRBJ2-4|TRBV14
TGTGCCAGCAGCCAAGGAGGGTCGGTAGCCAAAAACATTCAGTACTTC
CASSQGGSVAKNIQYF
>TRBD1|few|TRBJ1-2|TRBV20-1
TGCAGTGCCCGACAGGGGAATGGCTACACCTTC
CSARQGNGYTF
>TRBD2|.|TRBJ2-1|TRBV20-1
TGCAGTGCAGCAGACCCTAGCGGGCCTGGCAATGAGCAGTTCTTC
CSAADPSGPGNEQFF
>.|.|TRBJ2-5|TRBV7-9
TGTGCCAGCAGCTTTCGGGTCCGAACAGACCAAGAGACCCAGTACTTC
CASSFRVRTDQETQYF
>.|.|TRBJ1-1|TRBV4-1
TGCGCCAGCAGCCAAGTGGGGTCGGTGACTTTCTTT
CASSQVGSVTFF
>TRBD1|.|TRBJ2-7|TRBV20-1
TGCAGTGCCCGAGGACAGGGACGGTACGAGCAGTACTTC
CSARGQGRYEQYF
>.|.|TRBJ2-7|TRBV6-5
TGTGCCAGCACTAACGGGGTTTACAATGAGCAGTACTTC
CASTNGVYNEQYF
>.|few|TRBJ2-7|TRBV6-1
TGTGCCAGCAGGGACAGTTCCTACTACGAGCAGTACTTC
CASRDSSYYEQYF
>.|few|TRBJ2-1|TRBV2
TGTGCCAGCAGTGCTGGGGGGAATGAGCAGTTCTTC
CASSAGGNEQFF
>.|few|TRBJ1-5|TRBV5-5
TGTGCCAGCAGCTTGGGGAGCCCCAATCAGCCCCAGCATTTT
CASSLGSPNQPQHF
>TRBD2|.|TRBJ2-1|TRBV7-3
TGTGCCAGCAATCGGGGGGGCGCGACGCATGAGCAGTTCTTC
CASNRGGATHEQFF
>.|few|TRBJ2-2|TRBV6-1
TGTGCCAGCAGTGAAGAGGGGGTTGTCACCGGGGAGCTGTTTTTT
CASSEEGVVTGELFF
>.|.|TRBJ2-5|TRBV10-3
TGTGCCATCAGTGAACCCTCAACTCGGGAGACCCAGTACTTC
CAISEPSTRETQYF
>TRBD1|.|TRBJ1-6|TRBV6-6
TGTGCCAGCAGCGGGACAGGTAGTTCACCCCTCCACTTT
CASSGTGSSPLHF
>TRBD2|.|TRBJ2-5|TRBV29-1
TGCAGCGTTGCGGAGACTAGCGGTCAAGAGACCCAGTACTTC
CSVAETSGQETQYF
>.|once|TRBJ1-2|TRBV28
TGTGCCAGCAGTTTGAACGACCGGAATGGCTACACCTTC
CASSLNDRNGYTF
>.|many|TRBJ2-1|TRBV5-1
TGCGCCAGCAGCTTGATATTGAATGAGCAGTTCTTC
CASSLILNEQFF
>TRBD1|.|TRBJ2-1|TRBV28
TGTGCCAGCACTCCAAGGACAGGGGAGAGGAATGAGCAGTTCTTC
CASTPRTGERNEQFF
>.|once|TRBJ2-2|TRBV11-3
TGTGCCAGCAGCCCTAACCGGGACACCGGGGAGCTGTTTTTT
CASSPNRDTGELFF
>TRBD2|few|TRBJ2-7|TRBV2
TGTGCCAGCAGTGAACGGGGCGGGACTAGCGTGTTCTACGAGCAGTACTTC
CASSERGGTSVFYEQYF
>.|.|TRBJ2-3|TRBV7-2
TGTGCCAGCAGGAACTTTCCTATGTTGAACGCAGGGGTTACGCAGTATTTT
CASRNFPMLNAGVTQYF
>.|few|TRBJ1-2|TRBV7-2
TGTGCCAGCAGCCCCCGGACAGCGAGCTATGGCTACACCTTC
CASSPRTASYGYTF
>.|.|TRBJ2-2|TRBV27
TGTGCCAGCAGTTTAGGGCTTTACGCCGGGGAGCTGTTTTTT
CASSLGLYAGELFF
>TRBD2|.|TRBJ2-3|TRBV2
TGTCCCAGCAGCGCCACTAGCGGGGGGGCCGCAGATACGCAGTATTTT
CPSSATSGGAADTQYF
>.|.|TRBJ2-3|TRBV4-3
TGCGCCAGCAACCAAGATTGGGATACGCAGTATTTT
CASNQDWDTQYF
>TRBD1|many|TRBJ1-1|TRBV29-1
TGCAGCGTCGTTAGGGACAGAAACACTGAAGCTTTCTTT
CSVVRDRNTEAFF
>TRBD1|.|TRBJ1-5|TRBV7-2
TGTGCCAGCAGCACGGGACAGAGGGGACAGCCCCAGCATTTT
CASSTGQRGQPQHF
>TRBD1|once|TRBJ2-1|TRBV5-1
TGCGCCAGCAGCGTGACCGGGACAGGGAGAAATGGGCAGTTCTTC
CASSVTGTGRNGQFF
>.|few|TRBJ2-4|TRBV2
TGTGCCAGCAGTGAAGCGCTAAGGAGCATTCAGTACTTC
CASSEALRSIQYF
>.|.|TRBJ2-1|TRBV29-1
TGCAGCGTTGCGGACACTCCAAGCTACAATGAGCAGTTCTTC
CSVADTPSYNEQFF
>.|.|TRBJ1-2|TRBV10-3
TGTGCCATCAGTGAGTCGAACAGGGTAAATGGCTACACCTTC
CAISESNRVNGYTF
>TRBD2|many|TRBJ2-5|TRBV29-1
TGCAGCGTTACCCTAGCGGGGGGTTGGGAGACCCAGTACTTC
CSVTLAGGWETQYF
>.|once|TRBJ1-6|TRBV7-2
TGTGCCAGCAGCTTAGGGGGAGTGTGGGTCGGTTCACCCCTCCACTTT
CASSLGGVWVGSPLHF
>.|.|TRBJ2-3|TRBV7-9
TGTGCCAGCAGCTTATACTCCCTATCCGTACCCGTGGGGACAGATACGCAGTATTTT
CASSLYSLSVPVGTDTQYF
>.|many|TRBJ1-1|TRBV5-1
TGCGCCAGCCGGCTCGGACAGATGAACACTGAAGCTTTCTTT
CASRLGQMNTEAFF
>.|.|TRBJ1-2|TRBV3-1
TGTGCCAGCAGCCATGGATCAAACTATGGCTACACCTTC
CASSHGSNYGYTF
>TRBD1|once|TRBJ1-6|TRBV6-5
TGTGCCAGCAGTTACTCGGACAGGGGTAGAGGTTCACCCCTCCACTTT
CASSYSDRGRGSPLHF
>TRBD2|once|TRBJ2-1|TRBV20-1
TGCAGTGCTATAGCGGGGGGACCTAATGAGCAGTTCTTC
CSAIAGGPNEQFF
>.|.|TRBJ2-3|TRBV6-1
TGTGCCAGCAGTGAAATGGGGTCAGATACGCAGTATTTT
CASSEMGSDTQYF
>TRBD1|.|TRBJ1-6|TRBV20-1
TGCAGTGCTAGGCGGACAGGGGCCCTGGGTTCACCCCTCCACTTT
CSARRTGALGSPLHF
>.|.|TRBJ2-4|TRBV12-3/TRBV12-4
TGTGCCAGCAGTGGTACAGGGTTAAGGGCCAAAAACATTCAGTACTTC
CASSGTGLRAKNIQYF
>.|.|TRBJ2-4|TRBV6-2/TRBV6-3
TGTGCCAGCAGTTACAACGTACAAAACATTCAGTACTTC
CASSYNVQNIQYF
>TRBD2|.|TRBJ2-7|TRBV9
TGTGCCAGCAGCGTAGGACTAGCGCTCGTACACGAGCAGTACTTC
CASSVGLALVHEQYF
>TRBD1|once|TRBJ1-5|TRBV27
TGTGCCAGCAGTTTACACCAGGGGGGCAATCAGCCCCAGCATTTT
CASSLHQGGNQPQHF
>TRBD1|few|TRBJ2-4|TRBV7-2
TGTGCCAGCAGCTCCGGACAGGGCTCCAACATTCAGTACTTC
CASSSGQGSNIQYF
>.|few|TRBJ2-7|TRBV7-9
TGTGCCAGCAGCTCGGATACCGGGACTTTTGCCTACGAGCAGTACTTC
CASSSDTGTFAYEQYF
>TRBD2|.|TRBJ2-7|TRBV7-2
TGTGCCAGCAGCTTAGTAGCGGGAGTCAACGAGCAGTACTTC
CASSLVAGVNEQYF
>TRBD2|.|TRBJ2-3|TRBV10-3
TGTGCCATCAGTGAGTCGTATCTAGCGGGCTCAGGGGCAGATACGCAGTATTTT
CAISESYLAGSGADTQYF
>.|few|TRBJ1-2|TRBV29-1
TGCAGCGGTTGGACCCGAGCTAACTATGGCTACACCTTC
CSGWTRANYGYTF